The 16 T cell receptor beta chains below all came from one sample that was sequenced in a study of cytomegalovirus exposure and HLA in healthy donors. Here immunoSEQ multiplex PCR was the method, and the copy in TCRdb shows in-frame clones only, minus some. The sample records about 190,000 clones, roughly 83% being singletons. Sequenced: PBMCs. The receptors here all came from a woman aged 18-29 years in good health and CMV-seronegative.

The chain couples TRBV11-2 to TRBJ2-7; tentative D call: TRBD2 (6 bases). The CDR3 has 15 residues. From germline, CDR1 is SGHAT and CDR2 FQNNGV. The ends were cut back, 7 bases at V and 1 base at J, with 17 bases in the middle. CDR3 residues: CASIPTGTGSYEQYF. Written as DNA, the CDR3 is TGTGCCAGCATCCCGACCGGGACTGGGTCCTACGAGCAGTACTTC.

Comment on this clone: The junction and the germline gene differ at one end; a read error may be behind it. This sequence joins TRBV27 and TRBJ2-3; a possible D gene is TRBD1 (6 bases). This CDR3 contains 14 residues. Germline assignment: CDR1 MNHEY and CDR2 SMNVEV (reference sequence). This CDR3 reads CASSLSGTTETQYF. CDR3 DNA: TGTGCCAGCAGTTTATCAGGGACAACAGAAACGCAGTATTTT.

The rearrangement links TRBV27 to TRBJ2-1; D ambiguous. V lost 2 bases to trimming and J lost 6 bases, with 11 bases between them. Germline V gene sequence: CDR1 MNHEY, CDR2 SMNVEV (reference sequence). The CDR3 has 14 amino acids. CDR3 DNA: TGTGCCAGCAGTTTAGTTGGCCAGTTCAATGAGCAGTTCTTC. It codes for CASSLVGQFNEQFF.

The rearrangement uses TRBV5-1 and TRBJ1-1; 10 bases fit TRBD1. Trimming cost V 3 bases and J 3 bases; bases outside gene matches: 2. The CDR3 loop spans 14 amino acids. Germline CDR1 and CDR2: SGHRS and YFSETQ. The CDR3 region is CASSSGQGYTEAFF. The CDR3 DNA reads as TGCGCCAGCAGCTCGGGACAGGGGTACACTGAAGCTTTCTTT.

The J gene is TRBJ2-1, the V gene TRBV4-1, with 10 bases matching TRBD2. V shed 1 base, J shed 5 bases, and the junction held 5 bases outside the gene matches. Looked up from germline, CDR1 is MGHRA and CDR2 is YSYEKL. The CDR3 is 16 residues long. CDR3 DNA sequence: TGCGCCAGCAGCCAAGGGACTAGCGGTAATCACAATGAGCAGTTCTTC. Translated, it gives CASSQGTSGNHNEQFF.

The table lists this clone with a count of one. CDR3 sequence: CASSRTGSDYGYTF. The CDR3 coding sequence is TGCGCCAGCAGCAGGACAGGTAGCGACTATGGCTACACCTTC. The chain recombines TRBV5-1 with TRBJ1-2, with 7 bases identical to TRBD1. The CDR3 covers 14 residues. Germline V gives CDR1 SGHRS, CDR2 YFSETQ. Unmatched junction bases numbered 6, after V lost 4 bases and J lost 3 bases.

The chain uses TRBV4-1 and TRBJ2-2; 7 positions match TRBD1. Germline CDR1 MGHRA, CDR2 YSYEKL. J gave up 6 bases and V 2 bases, and 3 bases lay outside the gene matches. This CDR3 is built from 14 residues. Here the CDR3 reads CASSQQGVAGELFF. In DNA form, the CDR3 reads TGCGCCAGCAGCCAACAGGGGGTCGCCGGGGAGCTGTTTTTT.

This chain joins TRBV6-1 and TRBJ2-2, with D possibly matching TRBD1 (5 bases). The CDR3 consists of 12 residues. Germline CDR1 reads MNHNS; CDR2 reads SASEGT. Trimming left V 6 bases short and J 6 bases short, with 8 bases between. Here the CDR3 reads CASRGQAGELFF. CDR3 coding DNA: TGTGCCAGCAGGGGGCAGGCCGGGGAGCTGTTTTTT.

The chain recombines TRBV6-1 with TRBJ1-5; unclear D gene. This CDR3 has 15 residues. V was pared by 3 bases and J by 0 bases, with 9 bases between. Per germline, CDR1 MNHNS and CDR2 SASEGT. CDR3 nucleotide sequence: TGTGCCAGCAGTGACAGACTTTATAGCAATCAGCCCCAGCATTTT. Residues: CASSDRLYSNQPQHF.

The chain links TRBV27 to TRBJ1-1, with D hard to call. Germline lookup yields CDR1 MNHEY and CDR2 SMNVEV (reference sequence). V was trimmed by 5 bases and J by 9 bases, leaving 13 bases between them. The length of the CDR3 is 12 residues. CDR3 nucleotide sequence: TGTGCCAGCAGTGACGACTCCCGAAAAGCTTTCTTT. Residues: CASSDDSRKAFF.

The CDR3 spells CASSLPSAGLNTEAFF. The CDR3 bases are TGTGCCAGCAGCTTACCCTCCGCAGGGTTAAACACTGAAGCTTTCTTT. This chain uses TRBV11-2 with TRBJ1-1; TRBD1 might be the D (5 bases). The CDR3 length is 16 residues. V lost 2 bases, J lost 2 bases, and 15 bases lay in between. Germline V gene lookup returns CDR1 SGHAT and CDR2 FQNNGV. Supplemented by reference TRBV11-2 and TRBJ1-1, the full variable domain reads EAGVAQSPRYKIIEKRQSVAFWCNPISGHATLYWYQQILGQGPKLLIQFQNNGVVDDSQLPKDRFSAERLKGVDSTLKIQPAKLEDSAVYLCASSLPSAGLNTEAFFGQGTRLTVV.

This chain uses TRBV25-1 with TRBJ1-2; D is ambiguous. V was trimmed by 0 bases and J by 5 bases, leaving 10 bases between them. Germline values: CDR1 MGHDK, CDR2 SYGVNS. The CDR3 has 14 amino acids. The CDR3: CASSEYLTSYGYTF. CDR3 DNA sequence: TGTGCCAGCAGTGAATACTTGACTTCTTATGGCTACACCTTC.

The gene calls are TRBV5-1 and TRBJ2-3; perhaps TRBD2 as D (7 bases). CDR3 length: 17 amino acids. V lost 7 bases and J 2 bases, leaving 23 bases between the germline ends. Germline CDR1 is SGHRS and CDR2 is YFSETQ. The CDR3 DNA follows: TGCGCCAGCCAACCATGGGACGGGGGGCAGAACACAGATACGCAGTATTTT. It translates to CASQPWDGGQNTDTQYF.

The V and J genes are TRBV7-2 and TRBJ2-7, with 7 bases matching TRBD2. Germline lookup yields CDR1 SGHTA and CDR2 FQGNSA. The V segment lost 2 bases and the J segment 1 base; nucleotides outside the gene matches: 5. This CDR3 region has 15 residues. The CDR3 DNA sequence: TGTGCCAGCAGCTTAACTGGGCGGGAGTCCTACGAGCAGTACTTC. Translation gives CASSLTGRESYEQYF.

The chain uses TRBV13 and TRBJ1-3; weak D call: TRBD1 (5 bases). The CDR3 is made up of 14 amino acids. CDR1 is PRHDT and CDR2 is FYEKMQ in the germline V gene (reference sequence). Trimming left V 4 bases short and J 4 bases short, with 11 bases between. Here the CDR3 DNA reads TGTGCCAGCAGCTCCCAGACAGAAGGAAACACCATATATTTT. Translation gives CASSSQTEGNTIYF.

This chain uses TRBV4-2 with TRBJ2-7; 10 bases map to TRBD1. Trimming at V came to 1 base and at J to 0 bases, leaving 3 bases not matched to a gene. Germline V lookup: CDR1 LGHNA, CDR2 YNFKEQ. This CDR3 comprises 16 residues. CDR3 coding DNA: TGTGCCAGCAGCCAAGGACAGGGGGCCCTCTCCTACGAGCAGTACTTC. It translates to CASSQGQGALSYEQYF.